Shown below are 7 T cell receptor beta chains from a single sample sequenced in a study of cytomegalovirus exposure and HLA in healthy donors. The method was immunoSEQ multiplex PCR; TCRdb's version includes in-frame clones alone and lacks a portion of them. The data show some 60,000 clones, 90% to 97% seen once. The sequenced sample consisted of PBMCs. Receptors originate from a man between 18 and 29 years old in good health and CMV-seronegative.

This clone has just one count. The genes are TRBV15 and TRBJ2-7; 9 nucleotides line up with TRBD1. J was trimmed by 3 bases and V by 0 bases; bases with no gene match: 3. Germline CDR1 reads LNHNV; CDR2 reads YYDKDF (reference sequence). This CDR3 contains 15 residues. The DNA for the CDR3 is TGTGCCACCAGCAGAGAAAGGGACAGGGTCTACGAGCAGTACTTC. Translating gives CATSRERDRVYEQYF.

This chain joins TRBV11-1 and TRBJ2-5, with 7 bases fitting TRBD2. The CDR3 runs 12 residues. With V trimmed by 2 bases and J by 6 bases, 0 bases remained unmatched. Germline CDR1 is SGHAT and CDR2 is FQDESV (reference sequence). The DNA of the CDR3 is TGTGCCAGCAGCTTAAGCGGGAAGACCCAGTACTTC. It is translated as CASSLSGKTQYF.

The rearrangement joins TRBV4-1 to TRBJ2-5, with D possibly being TRBD2 (5 bases). The CDR3 spans 13 residues. V dropped 1 base and J dropped 5 bases, with 8 bases sitting between them. Germline CDR1 is MGHRA and CDR2 is YSYEKL. The CDR3 protein is CASSQVRGETQYF. CDR3 nucleotide sequence: TGCGCCAGCAGCCAAGTAAGAGGGGAGACCCAGTACTTC.

This rearrangement joins TRBV4-2 to TRBJ2-3, with TRBD2 matching 7 bases. V shed 0 bases and J 4 bases; nucleotides not matched to a gene: 4. The CDR3 length is 15 residues. In germline, CDR1 is LGHNA, CDR2 YNFKEQ. CDR3 sequence reads: CASSQDELAADTQYF. Written as DNA, the CDR3 is TGTGCCAGCAGCCAAGACGAGCTAGCGGCAGATACGCAGTATTTT.

V gene TRBV28 combines with J gene TRBJ1-1, with a weak D call TRBD1 (5 bases). Looked up from germline, CDR1 is MDHEN and CDR2 is SYDVKM. This CDR3 comprises 12 residues. Trimming cost V 7 bases and J 1 base, with 7 bases left between them. The CDR3 loop reads CASNRRNTEAFF. CDR3 DNA sequence: TGTGCCAGCAACAGGAGGAACACTGAAGCTTTCTTT. Full variable domain (remainder filled in from reference TRBV28 and TRBJ1-1): DVKVTQSSRYLVKRTGEKVFLECVQDMDHENMFWYRQDPGLGLRLIYFSYDVKMKEKGDIPEGYSVSREKKERFSLILESASTNQTSMYLCASNRRNTEAFFGQGTRLTVV.

CDR3 DNA: TGTGCCAGCAGACCCCCAGGGCCAAGGGGTTGGGAGCAGTACTTC. The encoded protein is CASRPPGPRGWEQYF. The chain couples TRBV28 to TRBJ2-7, with a weak D call TRBD1 (5 bases). Germline lookup yields CDR1 MDHEN and CDR2 SYDVKM. Trimming took 6 bases from V and 7 from J, leaving 22 bases between them. This CDR3 has 15 residues. The entire variable domain, with the rest obtained from reference TRBV28 and TRBJ2-7, is as follows: DVKVTQSSRYLVKRTGEKVFLECVQDMDHENMFWYRQDPGLGLRLIYFSYDVKMKEKGDIPEGYSVSREKKERFSLILESASTNQTSMYLCASRPPGPRGWEQYFGPGTRLTVT.

This chain uses TRBV15 with TRBJ2-7; 7 bases align to TRBD1. This CDR3 spans 15 amino acids. Germline V gene sequence: CDR1 LNHNV, CDR2 YYDKDF (reference sequence). The trim removed 0 bases at V and 5 bases at J, leaving 7 bases unmatched. Here the CDR3 reads CATSRDRGGRHEQYF. The CDR3 nucleotides are TGTGCCACCAGCAGAGATCGAGGGGGCCGACACGAGCAGTACTTC.